This T cell receptor (beta chain) was sequenced during a study of T-cell reconstitution after alpha-beta-depleted transplantation in children. Preparation of the TCRbeta library was carried out with unique molecular identifiers. MiXCR was run by TCRdb on the PCR reads, yielding one entry per CDR3 protein. The table records roughly 400,000 distinct CDR3 sequences, around 46% of them present only once. Trimming took 4 bases from V and 12 from J; bases not matched to a gene: 8. The CDR3 spans 15 residues. Germline V gene lookup returns CDR1 SGHRS and CDR2 YFSETQ. A word on this clonotype: No antigen is known for it.

General study points: It was reported that alpha-beta T cells came from several hundred expanded graft clones (about two months after transplant).

Specimen: PBMCs, collected before TCRalphabeta/CD19-depleted stem cell transplant. This receptor was identified in a girl aged 2 to 10 with aplastic anemia, due to receive a stem cell transplant. The gene calls are TRBV5-1 and TRBJ2-1; 15 bases agree with TRBD2. CDR3 in amino acids: CASSHGTSGRLVQFF. DNA of the CDR3: TGCGCCAGCAGCCACGGGACTAGCGGGAGGCTGGTGCAGTTCTTC. Complete variable domain (other parts from reference TRBV5-1 and TRBJ2-1): KAGVTQTPRYLIKTRGQQVTLSCSPISGHRSVSWYQQTPGQGLQFLFEYFSETQRNKGNFPGRFSGRQFSNSRSEMNVSTLELGDSALYLCASSHGTSGRLVQFFGPGTRLTVL.